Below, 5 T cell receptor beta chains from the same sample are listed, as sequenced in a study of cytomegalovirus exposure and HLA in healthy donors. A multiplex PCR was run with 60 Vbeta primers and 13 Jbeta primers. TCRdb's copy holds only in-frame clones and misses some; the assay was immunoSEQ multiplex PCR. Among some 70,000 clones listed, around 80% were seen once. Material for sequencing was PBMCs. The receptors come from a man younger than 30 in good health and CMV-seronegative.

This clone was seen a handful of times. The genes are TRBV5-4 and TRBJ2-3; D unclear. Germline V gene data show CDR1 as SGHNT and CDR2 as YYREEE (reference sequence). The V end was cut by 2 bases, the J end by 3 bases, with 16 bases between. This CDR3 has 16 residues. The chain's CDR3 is CASSFFLNSATDTQYF. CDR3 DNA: TGTGCCAGCAGCTTCTTTCTGAATTCTGCGACAGATACGCAGTATTTT.

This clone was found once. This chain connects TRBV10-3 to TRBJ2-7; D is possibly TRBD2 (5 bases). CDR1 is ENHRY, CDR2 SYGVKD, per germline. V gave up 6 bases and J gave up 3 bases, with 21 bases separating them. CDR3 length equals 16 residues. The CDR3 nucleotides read TGTGCCATCAGCACTACCAGGACTCCCACCAGCTACGAGCAGTACTTC. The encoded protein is CAISTTRTPTSYEQYF.

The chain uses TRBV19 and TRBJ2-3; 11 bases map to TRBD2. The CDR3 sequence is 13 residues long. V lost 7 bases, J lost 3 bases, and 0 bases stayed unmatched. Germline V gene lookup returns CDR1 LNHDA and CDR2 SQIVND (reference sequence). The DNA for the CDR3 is TGTGCCAGTACTAGCGGGGGGACAGATACGCAGTATTTT. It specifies CASTSGGTDTQYF.

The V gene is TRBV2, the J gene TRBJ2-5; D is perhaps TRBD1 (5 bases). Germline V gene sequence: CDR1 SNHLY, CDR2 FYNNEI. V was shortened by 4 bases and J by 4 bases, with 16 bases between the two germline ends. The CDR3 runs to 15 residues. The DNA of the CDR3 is TGTGCCAGCAGTGCGTCCAGGGCAGCTCTAGAGACCCAGTACTTC. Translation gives CASSASRAALETQYF.

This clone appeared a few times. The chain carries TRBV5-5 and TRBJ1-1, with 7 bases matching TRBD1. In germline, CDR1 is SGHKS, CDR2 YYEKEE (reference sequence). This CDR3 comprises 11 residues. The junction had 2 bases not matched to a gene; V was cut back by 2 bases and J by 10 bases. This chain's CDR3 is CASSLRTGAFF. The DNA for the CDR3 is TGTGCCAGCAGCTTAAGGACAGGAGCTTTCTTT.